Shown below are 4 T cell receptor beta chains from a single sample sequenced in a study of shared T cell receptors in the human thymus (dated by TCRdb to about 2021). Libraries came from the immunoSEQ multiplex PCR assay. Drawn from immuneACCESS, this table holds only the in-frame rearrangements with V and J called that TCRdb kept. Clones are partly lost; checked studies trace under half to an unresolved V gene and leave the rest unexplained. The sample profile shows approximately 490,000 clones; around 78% of them were found once. The leading ten clones occupy roughly 0.013% of the sample. This same sample was also taken into another study, of human thymus T cells.

Sequencing input: thymocytes. Every receptor here comes from a boy under three years old with a congenital heart defect. Donor details come from another sample of the same person, matched by shared clones.

This chain uses TRBV11-3 with TRBJ2-2, with 9 bases aligning to TRBD1. V trimming: 8 bases; J trimming: 1 base; junction bases outside the gene matches: 8. The CDR3 runs 16 residues. From germline, CDR1 is SGHNT and CDR2 YENEEA. The CDR3 sequence: CASGPGQGGNTGELFF. The CDR3 bases are TGTGCCAGCGGCCCGGGACAGGGTGGGAACACCGGGGAGCTGTTTTTT.

This chain connects TRBV4-2 to TRBJ1-5; 9 bases fit TRBD1. This CDR3 contains 19 residues. V dropped 1 base and J dropped 2; count of bases not matched to a gene: 12. Looked up from germline, CDR1 is LGHNA and CDR2 is YNFKEQ. The chain's CDR3 is CASSQGAGTGFKGNQPQHF. The CDR3 coding sequence is TGTGCCAGCAGCCAAGGAGCGGGGACAGGGTTCAAGGGCAATCAGCCCCAGCATTTT.

The rearrangement joins TRBV5-4 to TRBJ1-2; a possible D gene is TRBD1 (5 bases). Trimming took 4 bases from V and 6 from J, leaving 13 bases between them. Per germline, CDR1 SGHNT and CDR2 YYREEE (reference sequence). The CDR3 is 13 amino acids. CDR3 region: CASSGGEINGYTF. CDR3 bases: TGTGCCAGCAGCGGGGGGGAGATTAATGGCTACACCTTC.

This clone is a singleton in its sample. The chain links TRBV5-1 to TRBJ2-7; 10 nucleotides match TRBD2. The CDR3 length is 13 residues. V lost 4 bases to trimming and J lost 7 bases; unmatched junction nucleotides: 5. Germline CDR1 reads SGHRS; CDR2 reads YFSETQ. CDR3 amino acids: CASSGAGGGEQYF. CDR3 in DNA: TGCGCCAGCAGCGGAGCGGGAGGGGGTGAGCAGTACTTC.